These 21 T cell receptor beta chains were all obtained from the same sample, sequenced in a study of molecular identifiers for immune sequencing clone quantification. TCRdb re-analysed the PCR reads in MiXCR, keeping a single row per CDR3 protein. The table records about 510,000 distinct CDR3 sequences, roughly 24% of them present only once. What was sequenced was naive CD8+ T cells from blood, with Jurkat cell RNA spiked in. The subset was: FACS-sorted CD8+CD4-CCR7+CD45RA+ naive T cells. The receptors come from a human donor in good health. Some libraries in this study had Jurkat cell RNA spiked in.

The rearrangement uses TRBV3-1 and TRBJ1-3; D is unclear. This CDR3 contains 15 residues. Germline values: CDR1 LGHDT, CDR2 YNNKEL (reference sequence). Trimming removed 1 base from V and 0 bases from J, with 7 bases in between. CDR3 sequence reads: CASSQVSRSGNTIYF. The CDR3, as DNA: TGTGCCAGCAGCCAAGTGTCACGCTCTGGAAACACCATATATTTT. Variable domain in full (rest from reference TRBV3-1 and TRBJ1-3): DTAVSQTPKYLVTQMGNDKSIKCEQNLGHDTMYWYKQDSKKFLKIMFSYNNKELIINETVPNRFSPKSPDKAHLNLHINSLELGDSAVYFCASSQVSRSGNTIYFGEGSWLTVV.

The V call is TRBV4-1, the J call TRBJ2-1; TRBD2 matches 10 bases. The germline V gene has CDR1 MGHRA and CDR2 YSYEKL. With 0 bases clipped from V and 4 bases from J, the junction kept 6 bases outside the gene matches. The CDR3 sequence is 17 residues long. The CDR3 here is CASSQDSISGGYNEQFF. CDR3 DNA: TGCGCCAGCAGCCAAGATTCGATTAGCGGGGGGTACAATGAGCAGTTCTTC.

This clonotype turned up a few times. The chain couples TRBV4-3 to TRBJ2-1, with D possibly being TRBD2 (7 bases). The CDR3 extends over 18 amino acids. Germline CDR1 is LGHNA and CDR2 is YSLEER. The germline V and J ends were trimmed by 3 bases and 6 bases, with 24 bases remaining between them. This CDR3 reads CASSQGGHFGLGSNEQFF. In nucleotides, the CDR3 is TGCGCCAGCAGCCAGGGGGGACACTTTGGACTAGGAAGCAATGAGCAGTTCTTC.

This clonotype came up a few times. This sequence joins TRBV20-1 and TRBJ1-3, with no clear D. The CDR3 has 15 amino acids. Germline CDR1 and CDR2: DFQATT and SNEGSKA (reference sequence). V was trimmed by 6 bases and J by 0 bases, leaving 15 bases between them. The CDR3 DNA sequence: TGCAGTGCCGTGTCAGGACCGTACTCTGGAAACACCATATATTTT. Its translation is CSAVSGPYSGNTIYF.

This clonotype was observed at least ten times. The genes are TRBV3-1 and TRBJ2-7; D unclear. Deletions cut 8 bases from V and 7 bases from J, with 21 bases between. This CDR3 comprises 14 residues. The germline V gene has CDR1 LGHDT and CDR2 YNNKEL (reference sequence). In DNA, the CDR3 is TGTGCCAGCGGCCCGACCCATACTTCGTTGGAGCAGTACTTC. It specifies CASGPTHTSLEQYF.

This clonotype showed up just a few times. The chain employs TRBV7-8 and TRBJ1-5, with a tentative D call TRBD1 (5 bases). Looked up from germline, CDR1 is SGHVS and CDR2 is FQNEAQ. The CDR3 loop spans 14 amino acids. V shed 5 bases and J shed 7 bases, with 15 bases lying between them. DNA of the CDR3: TGTGCCAGCAGCCCAAGGGGTACGGGACAGCCCCAGCATTTT. Protein product: CASSPRGTGQPQHF.

This clonotype was counted a few times. CDR3 sequence reads: CASSARGTSGGYSTDTQYF. CDR3 bases: TGTGCCAGCAGCGCCCGCGGGACTAGCGGGGGGTACAGCACAGATACGCAGTATTTT. The chain carries TRBV9 and TRBJ2-3, with 15 positions matching TRBD2. Looked up from germline, CDR1 is SGDLS and CDR2 is YYNGEE. This CDR3 spans 19 amino acids. Trimming at V came to 3 bases and at J to 0 bases, leaving 8 bases not matched to a gene.

The CDR3 region is CAWGQVVGTGELFF. DNA for the CDR3: TGTGCCTGGGGACAGGTGGTCGGGACCGGGGAGCTGTTTTTT. This sequence joins TRBV30 and TRBJ2-2, with 7 bases fitting TRBD1. Germline V lookup: CDR1 GTSNPN, CDR2 SVGIG (reference sequence). V lost 5 bases and J lost 5; bases outside the gene matches: 8. This CDR3 contains 14 residues.

This clonotype was seen repeatedly, ten times or more. The V call is TRBV5-4, the J call TRBJ2-6; D may match TRBD1 or TRBD2 (6 bases each). The CDR3 has 17 residues. The germline V gene encodes CDR1 SGHNT and CDR2 YYREEE (reference sequence). The V end lost 1 base, the J end lost 0 bases, and 11 bases lay between the germline ends. Here the CDR3 DNA reads TGTGCCAGCAGCTTGCCCGGGGGCCGCTCTGGGGCCAACGTCCTGACTTTC. It encodes CASSLPGGRSGANVLTF.

This clonotype was picked up many times. This chain connects TRBV27 to TRBJ2-3, with D uncertain. Germline CDR1 MNHEY, CDR2 SMNVEV (reference sequence). V shed 6 bases and J shed 5 bases, with 6 bases lying between them. This CDR3 comprises 11 residues. The CDR3 protein is CASSRLDTQYF. The CDR3 nucleotides are TGTGCCAGCAGCCGACTAGATACGCAGTATTTT.

Notes on this clonotype: At one of its ends the junction is not consistent with the germline gene, which may arise from a read error. V and J are TRBV14 and TRBJ2-1; TRBD2 matches 9 bases. The CDR3 runs 16 residues. Germline CDR1 and CDR2: SGHDN and FVKESK. The CDR3: CASGQDVGGRVGGRFF. Here the CDR3 DNA reads TGTGCCAGCGGCCAGGACGTTGGCGGGAGGGTTGGTGGGCGGTTCTTC.

The V call is TRBV20-1, the J call TRBJ2-7; D unclear. The CDR3 is 12 amino acids. Germline values: CDR1 DFQATT, CDR2 SNEGSKA (reference sequence). With 2 bases removed from V and 0 bases from J, the gap between germline ends came to 5 bases. CDR3 region: CSARTLSYEQYF. CDR3 sequence (DNA): TGCAGTGCTAGAACACTCTCCTACGAGCAGTACTTC.

This clonotype was seen only a few times. The V and J genes are TRBV2 and TRBJ2-3; D is possibly TRBD1 (5 bases). Germline CDR1 SNHLY, CDR2 FYNNEI. V shed 8 bases and J shed 2 bases, with 11 bases lying between them. CDR3 size: 13 residues. The CDR3, as DNA: TGTGCCAGCCTAGGGGATGACACAGATACGCAGTATTTT. Residues: CASLGDDTDTQYF.

This chain connects TRBV15 to TRBJ1-2; a weak D match, TRBD1 (5 bases). This CDR3 comprises 14 residues. From germline, CDR1 is LNHNV and CDR2 YYDKDF (reference sequence). Deletions cut 0 bases from V and 4 bases from J, with 9 bases between. This CDR3 is CATSRDMGGYGYTF. The CDR3 DNA sequence: TGTGCCACCAGCAGAGATATGGGGGGCTATGGCTACACCTTC.

This rearrangement joins TRBV7-3 to TRBJ2-1; D possibly corresponds to TRBD1 (6 bases). CDR1 and CDR2 from the germline V gene are SGHTA and FQGTGA. Trimming stripped 2 bases from V and 8 bases from J, with 13 bases between. This CDR3 has 14 amino acids. The CDR3 region has the DNA TGTGCCAGCAGCTTAGGTCTGGGGGCGGATGAGCAGTTCTTC. Encoded protein: CASSLGLGADEQFF.

This clonotype appeared a few times. The rearrangement links TRBV9 to TRBJ2-3, with D tentatively TRBD2 (6 bases). The CDR3 covers 15 residues. Germline assignment: CDR1 SGDLS and CDR2 YYNGEE. V was shortened by 2 bases and J by 4 bases, with 14 bases between the two germline ends. CDR3 bases: TGTGCCAGCAGCGTCGCGGGGTCCCCCGCAGATACGCAGTATTTT. Protein: CASSVAGSPADTQYF.

With regard to this clonotype: This sequence may be a read error, since a much larger clone differs from it by one base. The chain is built from TRBV6-6 and TRBJ2-7; 7 bases map to TRBD1. Germline CDR1 reads MNHNY; CDR2 reads SVGAGI (reference sequence). The CDR3 covers 14 residues. J lost 2 bases, V lost 6 bases, and 7 bases had no gene match. CDR3 in DNA: TGTGCCAGCAGCTTTTCGACAGGGACCTACGAGCAGTACTTC. This gives the protein CASSFSTGTYEQYF.

V is TRBV28 and J is TRBJ2-7; 13 bases fit TRBD2. V lost 4 bases and J lost 6; bases outside the gene matches: 12. The CDR3 is made up of 17 amino acids. Germline V gene lookup returns CDR1 MDHEN and CDR2 SYDVKM. In DNA form, the CDR3 reads TGTGCCAGCAGTTATAAACCTTGGACTAGCGGGGGCAGCGAGCAGTACTTC. As protein: CASSYKPWTSGGSEQYF.

V gene TRBV4-3 combines with J gene TRBJ2-3; 8 bases are a match to TRBD2. V dropped 9 bases and J dropped 0; count of bases not matched to a gene: 2. This CDR3 spans 13 amino acids. CDR1 and CDR2 (germline): LGHNA, YSLEER. The chain's CDR3 is CASSGESTDTQYF. CDR3 in DNA: TGCGCCAGTAGCGGGGAAAGCACAGATACGCAGTATTTT.

The rearrangement uses TRBV16 and TRBJ2-7; 11 nucleotides align to TRBD1. The CDR3 extends over 16 amino acids. Per germline, CDR1 KGHSY and CDR2 FQNENV. V lost 1 base and J lost 3; bases outside the gene matches: 5. The chain's CDR3 is CASSQLGQGGNYEQYF. CDR3 DNA sequence: TGTGCCAGCAGCCAATTGGGACAGGGGGGTAACTACGAGCAGTACTTC. The variable domain in full, with the rest retrieved from reference TRBV16 and TRBJ2-7, is GEEVAQTPKHLVRGEGQKAKLYCAPIKGHSYVFWYQQVLKNEFKFLISFQNENVFDETGMPKERFSAKCLPNSPCSLEIQATKLEDSAVYFCASSQLGQGGNYEQYFGPGTRLTVT.

This clonotype was seen at least ten times. The V and J genes are TRBV20-1 and TRBJ2-7, with D uncertain. This CDR3 region has 12 residues. Trimming cost V 0 bases and J 2 bases, with 5 bases left between them. Germline-derived CDR1 and CDR2 are DFQATT and SNEGSKA (reference sequence). CDR3 coding DNA: TGCAGTGCTAGAGATATCCCCTACGAGCAGTACTTC. It codes for CSARDIPYEQYF.